The source of this TCR beta chain is a study of technical replicates of blood from four donors. TCRdb keeps only in-frame clones here, not all; method: immunoSEQ multiplex PCR. Among about 56,000 clones listed, 80% to 95% were seen once. The CDR3 runs to 13 residues. The V end lost 5 bases, the J end lost 9 bases, and 14 bases lay between the germline ends. In germline, CDR1 is SGHVS, CDR2 FQNEAQ. Sequenced sample: PBMCs. The chain recombines TRBV7-8 with TRBJ2-1; possibly TRBD1 for D (5 bases). The TCR originated in a human donor in good health. Some clones in this sample may be carry-over from other donors' samples. The CDR3 loop is CASSPNYRGEQFF. Written as DNA, the CDR3 is TGTGCCAGCAGCCCCAATTATAGGGGTGAGCAGTTCTTC.